The rows below give T cell receptor beta chains drawn from one sample of a study of cytomegalovirus exposure and HLA in healthy donors. Sequencing used immunoSEQ multiplex PCR; TCRdb keeps in-frame clones, though not all of them. The repertoire holds approximately 170,000 clones, with 68% as singletons. The sample was PBMCs. These TCRs come from a young woman in good health and CMV-seropositive. The CDR3 runs from the conserved cysteine through the conserved F or W. D genes are given only for firm matches. Only some rows state a clone size, as once, few, many or a class for expanded clones.

d_call clone_size j_call v_call cdr3_aa cdr3_nt
NA few TRBJ2-1 TRBV5-5 CASSSRGTHQVNEQFF TGTGCCAGCAGTTCCCGCGGGACGCATCAAGTAAATGAGCAGTTCTTC
TRBD2 NA TRBJ2-1 TRBV7-9 CASSLDVGGPDNEQFF TGTGCCAGCAGCTTAGACGTGGGAGGGCCGGACAATGAGCAGTTCTTC
TRBD1 NA TRBJ2-7 TRBV30 CAWEQGAQGEQYF TGTGCCTGGGAACAGGGGGCCCAAGGGGAGCAGTACTTC
NA NA TRBJ2-7 TRBV7-9 CASSLATVSYEQYF TGTGCCAGCAGCTTAGCGACAGTTTCCTACGAGCAGTACTTC
NA NA TRBJ2-3 TRBV5-1 CASSFGGSTDTQYF TGCGCCAGCAGCTTTGGAGGTAGCACAGATACGCAGTATTTT
NA NA TRBJ1-5 TRBV6-5 CASSPRDSRNQPQHF TGTGCCAGCAGTCCCCGGGACTCCCGAAATCAGCCCCAGCATTTT
TRBD1 NA TRBJ1-2 TRBV2 CASSNRGNYGYTF TGTGCCAGCAGTAACAGGGGGAACTATGGCTACACCTTC
TRBD1 NA TRBJ2-1 TRBV19 CASRKTGTGLAEQFF TGTGCCAGTAGGAAGACCGGGACAGGGTTGGCTGAGCAGTTCTTC
NA NA TRBJ1-1 TRBV19 CAIVSERKNTEAFF TGTGCCATTGTTTCTGAGCGAAAGAACACTGAAGCTTTCTTT
NA NA TRBJ2-3 TRBV6-1 CASRADSHTDTQYF TGTGCCAGCAGAGCGGACAGTCACACAGATACGCAGTATTTT
TRBD2 NA TRBJ2-7 TRBV28 CASWSGSRYEQYF TGTGCCAGCTGGAGCGGGAGTAGGTACGAGCAGTACTTC
NA NA TRBJ2-1 TRBV5-1 CASSLVFGEQFF TGCGCCAGCAGCTTGGTCTTCGGTGAGCAGTTCTTC
TRBD2 once TRBJ2-2 TRBV27 CASRKGLANTGELFF TGTGCCAGCAGGAAGGGACTAGCGAACACCGGGGAGCTGTTTTTT
NA NA TRBJ1-1 TRBV30 CAWAGENTEAFF TGTGCCTGGGCAGGGGAGAACACTGAAGCTTTCTTT
NA NA TRBJ2-6 TRBV13 CASSPPPSGANVLTF TGTGCCAGCAGCCCCCCTCCCTCTGGGGCCAACGTCCTGACTTTC
NA NA TRBJ1-5 TRBV18 CASSLLGVNQPQHF TGTGCCAGCTCTCTTCTGGGCGTTAATCAGCCCCAGCATTTT
NA once TRBJ1-5 TRBV19 CASSIAQGTSQPQHF TGTGCCAGTAGTATCGCTCAGGGGACTAGTCAGCCCCAGCATTTT
TRBD2 NA TRBJ2-2 TRBV4-2 CASSQMTSGRENTGELFF TGTGCCAGCAGCCAAATGACTAGCGGGAGGGAGAACACCGGGGAGCTGTTTTTT
NA NA TRBJ1-5 TRBV5-6 CASSLASGRGQPQHF TGTGCCAGCAGCTTGGCCTCTGGGAGGGGTCAGCCCCAGCATTTT
NA few TRBJ2-2 TRBV7-9 CASTLLSGTGELFF TGTGCCAGCACCCTCCTTTCGGGGACCGGGGAGCTGTTTTTT
TRBD1 NA TRBJ2-3 TRBV7-9 CASSPGDSYTDTQYF TGTGCCAGCAGCCCAGGGGACAGCTACACAGATACGCAGTATTTT
NA few TRBJ2-3 TRBV10-3 CAIMARTTDTQYF TGTGCCATTATGGCCAGAACCACAGATACGCAGTATTTT
NA few TRBJ1-2 TRBV28 CASSPKTPTYGYTF TGTGCCAGCAGCCCCAAGACACCGACCTACGGCTACACCTTC
NA NA TRBJ1-1 TRBV5-1 CASSLDVGGLGAFF TGCGCCAGCAGCTTGGATGTGGGAGGGCTGGGGGCTTTCTTT
NA NA TRBJ2-3 TRBV21-1 CASSKVSLRAGSTDTQYF TGTGCCAGCAGCAAAGTTAGTTTGAGGGCAGGTAGCACAGATACGCAGTATTTT
NA few TRBJ1-2 TRBV6-5 CASMAAMNYGYTF TGTGCCAGCATGGCGGCGATGAACTATGGCTACACCTTC
NA NA TRBJ2-7 TRBV10-3 CAIRLTGSLSYEQYF TGTGCCATCAGACTTACAGGGTCTCTCTCCTACGAGCAGTACTTC
TRBD1 NA TRBJ1-1 TRBV2 CASRETGGHTEAFF TGTGCCAGCAGAGAGACAGGGGGCCACACTGAAGCTTTCTTT